This TCR beta chain was documented in a study of blood T cell repertoires in COVID-19. About the study: Samples taken during acute and convalescent COVID-19 were collected in the United States, Italy and Spain. Sources were T cells, B-cell-depleted T cells, or PBMCs; the material itself was cDNA or gDNA.

As originally analysed: Estimation of nucleated cell counts was performed using reference gene primer amplification. Data came from immunoSEQ multiplex PCR; TCRdb stores just in-frame clones and leaves some out. The DNA gave D and trimming, while V, J and clone size come from that table. The table shows 75,000 to 95,000 clones, with just under 85% occurring only once. Germline lookup yields CDR1 MDHEN and CDR2 SYDVKM. Trimming cost V 5 bases and J 0 bases; bases outside gene matches: 6. This CDR3 region has 15 residues. Sequenced sample: peripheral blood. This sequence was found in a man in his fifties with acute or convalescent COVID-19. V gene TRBV28 combines with J gene TRBJ2-5; TRBD2 matches 7 bases. CDR3 DNA sequence: TGTGCCAGCAGTGGTCTAGCGGCCAACCAAGAGACCCAGTACTTC. Translated, it gives CASSGLAANQETQYF.